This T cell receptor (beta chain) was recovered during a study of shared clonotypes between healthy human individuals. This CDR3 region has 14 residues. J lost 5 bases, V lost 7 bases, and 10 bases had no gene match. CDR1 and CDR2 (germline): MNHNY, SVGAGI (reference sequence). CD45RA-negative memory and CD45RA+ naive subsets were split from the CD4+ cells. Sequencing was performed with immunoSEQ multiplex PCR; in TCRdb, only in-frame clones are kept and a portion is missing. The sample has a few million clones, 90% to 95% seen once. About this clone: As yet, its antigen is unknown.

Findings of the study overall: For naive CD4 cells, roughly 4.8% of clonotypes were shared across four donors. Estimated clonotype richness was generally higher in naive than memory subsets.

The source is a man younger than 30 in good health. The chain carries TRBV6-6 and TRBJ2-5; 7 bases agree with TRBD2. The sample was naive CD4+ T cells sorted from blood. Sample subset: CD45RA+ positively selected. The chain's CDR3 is CASTFGRQLETQYF. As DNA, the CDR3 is TGTGCCAGCACCTTCGGGAGGCAATTGGAGACCCAGTACTTC.